The 16 T cell receptor beta chains below were found in one sample sequenced in a study of T cell clonotyping in hematopoietic cell transplantation. Profiling relied on immunoSEQ multiplex PCR, and the TCRdb table lists in-frame clones only, not all of them. The sample lists some 8,000 clones; about 89% were seen once. Sequences were derived from peripheral blood mononuclear cells, sampled at the time of graft-versus-host disease after allogeneic stem cell transplant. The receptors were sampled from a male patient aged 60-70 years who had an allogeneic stem cell transplant from a related donor, so the T cells may come from the graft donor. Some clones in this sample may be carry-over from other donors' samples.

The chain employs TRBV19 and TRBJ1-5; 7 bases line up with TRBD1. Germline values: CDR1 LNHDA, CDR2 SQIVND (reference sequence). The V gene end was trimmed by 0 bases and the J gene end by 7 bases; junction bases not matched to a gene: 6. This CDR3 region has 15 residues. This chain's CDR3 is CASSIERQGGQPQHF. DNA of the CDR3: TGTGCCAGTAGTATAGAAAGACAGGGCGGCCAGCCCCAGCATTTT.

The rearrangement links TRBV5-1 to TRBJ1-2; D unclear. Germline V gene data show CDR1 as SGHRS and CDR2 as YFSETQ. CDR3 length: 15 amino acids. Trimming removed 4 bases at V and 1 base at J, with 14 bases between. This CDR3 reads CASSAATGVNYGYTF. CDR3 sequence (DNA): TGCGCCAGCAGCGCCGCGACTGGCGTTAACTATGGCTACACCTTC.

Remarks on this clone: Other DNA sequences within the sample encode an identical CDR3. The V call is TRBV30, the J call TRBJ2-7, with 9 bases matching TRBD1. CDR3 length equals 14 residues. The germline V gene encodes CDR1 GTSNPN and CDR2 SVGIG (reference sequence). V was pared by 2 bases and J by 3 bases, with 5 bases of the junction left unmatched. CDR3 sequence (DNA): TGTGCCTGGAGTTTTCGGGACAGGGACTACGAGCAGTACTTC. The encoded protein is CAWSFRDRDYEQYF.

The chain employs TRBV6-5 and TRBJ1-1; D possibly corresponds to TRBD1 (5 bases). Deletions cut 7 bases from V and 1 base from J, with 13 bases between. The CDR3 consists of 14 residues. Germline CDR1 and CDR2: MNHEY and SVGAGI. CDR3 nucleotide sequence: TGTGCCAGCAATCCCGGGGGGACGAACACTGAAGCTTTCTTT. It is translated as CASNPGGTNTEAFF.

V is TRBV7-3 and J is TRBJ2-5; TRBD2 might be the D (6 bases). The CDR3 runs to 16 residues. The V end was cut by 5 bases, the J end by 4 bases, with 20 bases between. Germline V gene lookup returns CDR1 SGHTA and CDR2 FQGTGA. CDR3 protein: CASSLGTYPSRETQYF. The CDR3, as DNA: TGTGCCAGCAGCCTCGGGACTTACCCTTCGCGAGAGACCCAGTACTTC.

The chain carries TRBV18 and TRBJ2-7; D is unclear. CDR1 and CDR2 (germline): KGHSH, LQKENI. The CDR3 loop spans 13 amino acids. V was shortened by 5 bases and J by 2 bases, with 10 bases between the two germline ends. DNA of the CDR3: TGTGCCAGCTCAGACGGACGGACCTACGAGCAGTACTTC. As protein: CASSDGRTYEQYF.

This rearrangement joins TRBV10-1 to TRBJ1-4; 9 nucleotides agree with TRBD1. The trim removed 0 bases at V and 8 bases at J, leaving 7 bases unmatched. This CDR3 is built from 16 residues. Germline assignment: CDR1 WNHNN and CDR2 SYGVQD (reference sequence). The CDR3, as DNA: TGCGCCAGCAGTGAGTCGTTCCGGACAGGGGAAGAAAAACTGTTTTTT. This encodes CASSESFRTGEEKLFF.

The chain uses TRBV7-9 and TRBJ2-7, with unresolved D. The CDR3 extends over 12 amino acids. V lost 4 bases and J 0 bases, leaving 4 bases between the germline ends. The germline V gene encodes CDR1 SEHNR and CDR2 FQNEAQ (reference sequence). The CDR3 DNA sequence: TGTGCCAGCAGCTCAATCTCCTACGAGCAGTACTTC. This codes for CASSSISYEQYF.

This clone was recorded once. The CDR3 DNA reads as TGTGCCAGCAGTGAAGACAGGGGGAGAGGCACTGAAGCTTTCTTT. Protein product: CASSEDRGRGTEAFF. The chain couples TRBV2 to TRBJ1-1; 8 bases are a match to TRBD1. V lost 1 base and J lost 4; bases outside the gene matches: 5. Germline lookup yields CDR1 SNHLY and CDR2 FYNNEI. The CDR3 sequence is 15 residues long.

The chain uses TRBV5-1 and TRBJ1-2, with D perhaps matching TRBD1 (6 bases). V lost 2 bases, J lost 7 bases, and 12 bases lay in between. Germline V gives CDR1 SGHRS, CDR2 YFSETQ. The CDR3 spans 13 residues. CDR3 amino acids: CASSLGGISGYTF. The CDR3 region has the DNA TGCGCCAGCAGCTTAGGGGGGATCAGTGGCTACACCTTC.

V gene TRBV25-1 combines with J gene TRBJ2-7, with D perhaps assigned TRBD1 or TRBD2 (5 bases each). This CDR3 has 13 amino acids. Germline V gives CDR1 MGHDK, CDR2 SYGVNS. Trimming left V 5 bases short and J 3 bases short, with 11 bases between. The DNA for the CDR3 is TGTGCCAGCAGTCCGGGAAGGGGCTACGAGCAGTACTTC. Protein: CASSPGRGYEQYF.

This chain uses TRBV19 with TRBJ1-6; D is ambiguous. The CDR3 runs to 15 residues. Germline assignment: CDR1 LNHDA and CDR2 SQIVND (reference sequence). V lost 1 base and J lost 7, with 11 bases in between. The CDR3 here is CASSIVVNANSPLHF. The CDR3 DNA follows: TGTGCCAGTAGTATAGTAGTCAACGCAAATTCACCCCTCCACTTT.

The chain carries TRBV5-1 and TRBJ1-2; 8 nucleotides agree with TRBD1. Germline values: CDR1 SGHRS, CDR2 YFSETQ. The CDR3 extends over 17 amino acids. After removal of 1 base from V and 0 bases from J, the junction contained 8 bases not matched to a gene. The CDR3, as DNA: TGCGCCAGCAGCTTGAGCGACAGGGGAATAACTAACTATGGCTACACCTTC. This gives the protein CASSLSDRGITNYGYTF.

The rearrangement links TRBV11-1 to TRBJ2-2; D gene uncertain. With 2 bases removed from V and 3 bases from J, the gap between germline ends came to 1 base. Germline loops: CDR1 SGHAT, CDR2 FQDESV (reference sequence). The CDR3 is made up of 12 amino acids. CDR3 residues: CASSLHTGELFF. The DNA of the CDR3 is TGTGCCAGCAGCTTACACACCGGGGAGCTGTTTTTT.

The chain recombines TRBV19 with TRBJ2-2; the D call may be TRBD1 or TRBD2 (5 bases each). The V gene's germline CDR1 is LNHDA and CDR2 SQIVND (reference sequence). The V and J ends lost 6 bases and 4 bases respectively, with 18 bases between them. This CDR3 region has 16 residues. Here the CDR3 reads CASSCLGDDFTGELFF. CDR3 nucleotide sequence: TGTGCCAGTAGCTGTCTGGGGGATGACTTCACCGGGGAGCTGTTTTTT.

The chain recombines TRBV5-4 with TRBJ1-4; D gene uncertain. The CDR3 has 15 residues. V gave up 9 bases and J gave up 0 bases, with 15 bases separating them. Germline loops: CDR1 SGHNT, CDR2 YYREEE (reference sequence). CDR3 loop: CATKGGISTNEKLFF. The CDR3 nucleotides read TGTGCCACCAAGGGAGGAATCTCAACTAATGAAAAACTGTTTTTT.